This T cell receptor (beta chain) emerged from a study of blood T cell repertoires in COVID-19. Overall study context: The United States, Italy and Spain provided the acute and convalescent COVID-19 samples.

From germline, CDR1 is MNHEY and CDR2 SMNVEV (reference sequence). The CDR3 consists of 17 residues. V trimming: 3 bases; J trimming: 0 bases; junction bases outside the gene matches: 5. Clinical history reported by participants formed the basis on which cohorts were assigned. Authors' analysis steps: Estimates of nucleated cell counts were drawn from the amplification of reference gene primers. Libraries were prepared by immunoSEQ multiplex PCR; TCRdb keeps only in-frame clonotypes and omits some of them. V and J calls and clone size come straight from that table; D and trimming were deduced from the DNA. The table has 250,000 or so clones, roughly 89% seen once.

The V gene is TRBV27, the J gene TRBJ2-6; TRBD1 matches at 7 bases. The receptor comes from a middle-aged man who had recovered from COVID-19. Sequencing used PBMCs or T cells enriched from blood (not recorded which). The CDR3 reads CASSLRAGGSGANVLTF. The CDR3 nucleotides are TGTGCCAGCAGTTTGAGGGCAGGGGGCTCTGGGGCCAACGTCCTGACTTTC.